One and the same sample provided the 23 T cell receptor beta chains below, sequenced in a study of control samples from healthy donors and cancer patients. Sequencing used immunoSEQ multiplex PCR; TCRdb keeps in-frame clones, though not all of them. Of around 97,000 clones in the sample, approximately 90% were seen once. The sample comprised PBMCs. These receptors were collected from a man aged 55-75 years with lung cancer.

A note on this clone: The junction shows a germline mismatch at one end, possibly a read error. V and J are TRBV5-1 and TRBJ1-4, with 8 bases matching TRBD1. CDR3 length: 13 residues. Per germline, CDR1 SGHRS and CDR2 YFSETQ. CDR3 coding DNA: TGCACCAGCAGCTTGACAGGGGAGGAAAAACTGTTTTTT. Translating gives CTSSLTGEEKLFF.

The CDR3 reads CASNKGPAGNTIYF. The CDR3 DNA follows: TGTGCCAGCAACAAGGGACCGGCTGGAAACACCATATATTTT. The V and J genes are TRBV3-1 (or the pseudogene TRBV3-2) and TRBJ1-3; perhaps TRBD1 as D (5 bases). Germline V gene sequence: CDR1 LGHDT, CDR2 YNNKEL (reference sequence). The ends were cut back, 7 bases at V and 2 bases at J, with 12 bases in the middle. CDR3 size: 14 residues.

This sequence joins TRBV9 and TRBJ1-3, with 10 bases identical to TRBD1. Germline CDR1 SGDLS, CDR2 YYNGEE. The CDR3 loop spans 19 amino acids. V lost 0 bases to trimming and J lost 0 bases; unmatched junction nucleotides: 9. Here the CDR3 DNA reads TGTGCCAGCAGCGTAGCCTTTGGGAGGGACAGGGGCTCTGGAAACACCATATATTTT. Translating gives CASSVAFGRDRGSGNTIYF. Based on the CDR3 plus reference TRBV9 and TRBJ1-3, the full variable domain is DSGVTQTPKHLITATGQRVTLRCSPRSGDLSVYWYQQSLDQGLQFLIQYYNGEERAKGNILERFSAQQFPDLHSELNLSSLELGDSALYFCASSVAFGRDRGSGNTIYFGEGSWLTVV.

The V call is TRBV7-9, the J call TRBJ2-7; unclear D gene. This CDR3 is 14 amino acids long. V was pared by 1 base and J by 0 bases, with 7 bases between. CDR1 and CDR2 from the germline V gene are SEHNR and FQNEAQ (reference sequence). The CDR3 here is CASSLDGHSYEQYF. In DNA, the CDR3 is TGTGCCAGCAGCTTAGACGGGCACTCCTACGAGCAGTACTTC.

This clone was seen once. The genes are TRBV25-1 and TRBJ1-6, with D uncertain. CDR1 is MGHDK, CDR2 SYGVNS, per germline. Trimming pared 2 bases from V and 3 bases from J, leaving 11 bases between. The CDR3 is 16 amino acids. CDR3 nucleotides: TGTGCCAGCAGTGAAGAGGAGGGATTCTATAATTCACCCCTCCACTTT. It is translated as CASSEEEGFYNSPLHF.

This clone was counted a few times. The chain couples TRBV5-8 to TRBJ2-4, with TRBD2 matching over 7 bases. V lost 5 bases and J lost 0; bases outside the gene matches: 5. This CDR3 spans 15 amino acids. Germline loops: CDR1 SGHTS, CDR2 YDEGEE. This chain's CDR3 is CASRGGALAKNIQYF. The CDR3 region has the DNA TGTGCCAGCAGGGGAGGGGCGCTAGCCAAAAACATTCAGTACTTC.

CDR3 DNA: TGTGCCAGCAGTTCTATCTATGAGGAGACCCAGTACTTC. It is translated as CASSSIYEETQYF. The chain links TRBV27 to TRBJ2-5, with D unresolved. CDR3 length equals 13 residues. V gave up 4 bases and J gave up 5 bases, with 11 bases separating them. Germline V lookup: CDR1 MNHEY, CDR2 SMNVEV (reference sequence).

In this sample, this clone turned up once. The rearrangement links TRBV30 to TRBJ2-1, with 7 bases fitting TRBD2. Germline CDR1 is GTSNPN and CDR2 is SVGIG (reference sequence). J lost 7 bases, V lost 2 bases, and 8 bases had no gene match. The CDR3 sequence is 14 residues long. CDR3: CAWSIGGVGNEQFF. Written as DNA, the CDR3 is TGTGCCTGGAGTATTGGGGGGGTAGGGAATGAGCAGTTCTTC. The full variable domain, in which reference TRBV30 and TRBJ2-1 provide the parts outside the CDR3, is SQTIHQWPATLVQPVGSPLSLECTVEGTSNPNLYWYRQAAGRGLQLLFYSVGIGQISSEVPQNLSASRPQDRQFILSSKKLLLSDSGFYLCAWSIGGVGNEQFFGPGTRLTVL.

The chain is built from TRBV24-1 and TRBJ1-5; no reliable D call. This CDR3 has 17 amino acids. The germline CDR1 and CDR2 sequences are KGHDR and SFDVKD. V lost 1 base and J 0 bases, leaving 12 bases between the germline ends. This CDR3 reads CATSDFTVRSSNQPQHF. As DNA, the CDR3 is TGTGCCACCAGTGATTTCACCGTGCGGTCTAGCAATCAGCCCCAGCATTTT.

J is TRBJ2-5 and V is TRBV6-5, with D possibly TRBD1 on 5 matching bases. Germline values: CDR1 MNHEY, CDR2 SVGAGI. The CDR3 sequence is 12 residues long. V was cut by 8 bases and J by 5 bases, with 12 bases left in between. CDR3 loop: CASQGFRETQYF. CDR3 in DNA: TGTGCCAGCCAGGGATTTCGGGAGACCCAGTACTTC.

This chain connects TRBV5-1 to TRBJ1-6; no clear D. Deletions cut 4 bases from V and 4 bases from J, with 15 bases between. The CDR3 totals 16 residues. From germline, CDR1 is SGHRS and CDR2 YFSETQ. This CDR3 is CASSPAMGLYNSPLHF. The DNA of the CDR3 is TGCGCCAGCAGCCCAGCCATGGGCCTGTATAATTCACCCCTCCACTTT.

The rearrangement joins TRBV29-1 to TRBJ2-7, with D unclear. CDR1 is SQVTM and CDR2 is ANQGSEA in the germline V gene. The CDR3 is 14 amino acids. V was cut by 4 bases and J by 0 bases, with 13 bases left in between. Written as DNA, the CDR3 is TGCAGCGTTGGACACCTTACATACTCCTACGAGCAGTACTTC. Protein: CSVGHLTYSYEQYF.

The rearrangement uses TRBV7-6 and TRBJ1-3, with D tentatively TRBD1 (5 bases). Germline CDR1 SGHVS, CDR2 FNYEAQ. The V end lost 2 bases, the J end lost 4 bases, and 15 bases lay between the germline ends. There are 16 residues in the CDR3. In DNA form, the CDR3 reads TGTGCCAGCAGCTTATGGGGGGGAACGGCGGGAAACACCATATATTTT. This translates into CASSLWGGTAGNTIYF.

This clone was detected only once. V usage is TRBV5-1 and J usage is TRBJ2-7; D not certain. This CDR3 is built from 13 residues. Germline CDR1 is SGHRS and CDR2 is YFSETQ. The V end was cut by 0 bases, the J end by 3 bases, with 7 bases between. The DNA for the CDR3 is TGCGCCAGCAGCTTGGACGGAAACTACGAGCAGTACTTC. Translated, it gives CASSLDGNYEQYF.

The genes are TRBV3-1 (or the pseudogene TRBV3-2) and TRBJ2-5; maybe TRBD2 (5 bases). The CDR3 runs to 15 residues. Looked up from germline, CDR1 is LGHDT and CDR2 is YNNKEL (reference sequence). V lost 0 bases, J lost 1 base, and 9 bases lay in between. Here the CDR3 DNA reads TGTGCCAGCAGCCAAGAGGGAGACCTCCAAGAGACCCAGTACTTC. Its protein product is CASSQEGDLQETQYF.

This clone has just a few counts. V is TRBV6-6 and J is TRBJ1-5, with a weak D call TRBD1 (6 bases). CDR3 length equals 15 residues. The germline CDR1 and CDR2 sequences are MNHNY and SVGAGI (reference sequence). The V end was cut by 6 bases, the J end by 2 bases, with 14 bases between. CDR3 sequence (DNA): TGTGCCAGCAGGAACCAGGGGTGGGGCAATCAGCCCCAGCATTTT. Protein sequence: CASRNQGWGNQPQHF.

The genes are TRBV2 and TRBJ2-2; 7 positions agree with TRBD1. The J segment lost 2 bases and the V segment lost 5 bases, leaving 5 bases of the junction unmatched. Germline values: CDR1 SNHLY, CDR2 FYNNEI. This CDR3 is built from 15 residues. The CDR3 reads CASSKGQTNTGELFF. The CDR3 DNA sequence: TGTGCCAGCAGTAAGGGACAGACAAACACCGGGGAGCTGTTTTTT.

The chain couples TRBV20-1 to TRBJ1-4; D remains ambiguous. From germline, CDR1 is DFQATT and CDR2 SNEGSKA (reference sequence). The CDR3 extends over 11 amino acids. V lost 4 bases to trimming and J lost 3 bases, with 3 bases between them. CDR3 amino acids: CSAKANEKLFF. CDR3 bases: TGCAGTGCTAAAGCTAATGAAAAACTGTTTTTT.

The rearrangement joins TRBV6-6 to TRBJ2-2, with 7 positions matching TRBD1. The CDR3 length is 14 residues. In germline, CDR1 is MNHNY, CDR2 SVGAGI (reference sequence). Losses at the gene ends were 5 bases for V and 5 bases for J; bases not matched to a gene: 5. The CDR3 nucleotides read TGTGCCAGCAGTACGACAGGGACAACCGGGGAGCTGTTTTTT. It codes for CASSTTGTTGELFF.

The chain uses TRBV5-1 and TRBJ1-1; TRBD1 agrees at 7 bases. The length of the CDR3 is 15 residues. Germline CDR1 is SGHRS and CDR2 is YFSETQ. J was trimmed by 5 bases and V by 2 bases; bases with no gene match: 9. The CDR3 nucleotides are TGCGCCAGCAGCTTCGGTGACAGGGACAGAACTGAAGCTTTCTTT. Its protein is CASSFGDRDRTEAFF.

The chain is built from TRBV7-9 and TRBJ1-2; unclear D gene. Germline V gives CDR1 SEHNR, CDR2 FQNEAQ (reference sequence). Between the trimmed V and J ends, which lost 4 bases and 8 bases, there was a span of 11 bases. This CDR3 is built from 12 residues. The CDR3 region is CASSSSQGGYTF. For the CDR3, the DNA is TGTGCCAGCAGCTCCTCACAAGGGGGCTACACCTTC.

The chain recombines TRBV30 with TRBJ1-6, with D unresolved. From germline, CDR1 is GTSNPN and CDR2 SVGIG (reference sequence). The V end lost 0 bases, the J end lost 9 bases, and 18 bases lay between the germline ends. CDR3 length equals 16 residues. CDR3 sequence: CAWSVAVNRGLSPLHF. The CDR3 DNA follows: TGTGCCTGGAGTGTAGCCGTGAACAGAGGGCTTTCACCCCTCCACTTT. Together with reference TRBV30 and TRBJ1-6, the CDR3 gives the full variable domain: SQTIHQWPATLVQPVGSPLSLECTVEGTSNPNLYWYRQAAGRGLQLLFYSVGIGQISSEVPQNLSASRPQDRQFILSSKKLLLSDSGFYLCAWSVAVNRGLSPLHFGNGTRLTVT.

Only one count was recorded for this clone. V gene TRBV4-1 combines with J gene TRBJ2-3; no reliable D call. There are 15 residues in the CDR3. Trimming shortened V by 3 bases and J by 7 bases, and 17 bases separated the two germline ends. Germline V CDR1 and CDR2: MGHRA, YSYEKL. The CDR3 region is CASSQASPSPNTQYF. The CDR3 DNA follows: TGCGCCAGCAGCCAGGCCAGCCCCTCGCCGAATACGCAGTATTTT.